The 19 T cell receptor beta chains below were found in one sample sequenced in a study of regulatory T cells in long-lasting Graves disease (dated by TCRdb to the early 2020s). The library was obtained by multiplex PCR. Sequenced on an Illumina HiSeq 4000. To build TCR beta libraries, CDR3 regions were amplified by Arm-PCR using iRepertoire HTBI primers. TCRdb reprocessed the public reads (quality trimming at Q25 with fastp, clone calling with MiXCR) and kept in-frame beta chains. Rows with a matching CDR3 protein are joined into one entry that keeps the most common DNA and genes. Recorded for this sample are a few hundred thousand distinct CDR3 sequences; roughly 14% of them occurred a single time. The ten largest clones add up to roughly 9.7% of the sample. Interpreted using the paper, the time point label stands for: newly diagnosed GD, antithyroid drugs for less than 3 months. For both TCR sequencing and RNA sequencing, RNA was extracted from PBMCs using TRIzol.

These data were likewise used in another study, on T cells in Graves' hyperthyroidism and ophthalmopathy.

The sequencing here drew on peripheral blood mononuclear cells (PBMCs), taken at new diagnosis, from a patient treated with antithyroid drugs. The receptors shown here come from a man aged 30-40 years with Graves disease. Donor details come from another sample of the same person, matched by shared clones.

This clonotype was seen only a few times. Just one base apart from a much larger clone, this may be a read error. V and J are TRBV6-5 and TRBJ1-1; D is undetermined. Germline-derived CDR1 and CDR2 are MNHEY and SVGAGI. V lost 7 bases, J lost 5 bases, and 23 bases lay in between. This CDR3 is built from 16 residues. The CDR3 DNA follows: TGTGCCAGCAATTATCCAGGCAACCCGGGGAGAACTGAAGCTTTCTTT. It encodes CASNYPGNPGRTEAFF.

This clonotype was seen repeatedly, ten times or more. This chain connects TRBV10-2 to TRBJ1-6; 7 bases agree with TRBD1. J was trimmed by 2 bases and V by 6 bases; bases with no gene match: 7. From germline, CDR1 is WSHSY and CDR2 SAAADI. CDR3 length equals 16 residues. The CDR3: CASREDRVAYNSPLHF. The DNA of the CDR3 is TGCGCCAGCAGGGAAGACAGGGTGGCCTATAATTCACCCCTCCACTTT.

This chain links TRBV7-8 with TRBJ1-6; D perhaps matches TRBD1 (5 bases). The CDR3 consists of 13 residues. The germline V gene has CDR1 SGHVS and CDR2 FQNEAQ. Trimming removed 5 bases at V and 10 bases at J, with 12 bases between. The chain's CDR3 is CASSIGTYSPLHF. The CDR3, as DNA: TGTGCCAGCAGCATAGGGACCTACTCACCCCTCCACTTT.

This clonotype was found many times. Here the CDR3 DNA reads TGTGCCAGCAGCTTCCAGGGCAATCAGCCCCAGCATTTT. This codes for CASSFQGNQPQHF. The chain carries TRBV27 and TRBJ1-5; D gene unclear. The CDR3 runs to 13 residues. V gave up 6 bases and J gave up 2 bases, with 8 bases separating them. Germline V CDR1 and CDR2: MNHEY, SMNVEV (reference sequence).

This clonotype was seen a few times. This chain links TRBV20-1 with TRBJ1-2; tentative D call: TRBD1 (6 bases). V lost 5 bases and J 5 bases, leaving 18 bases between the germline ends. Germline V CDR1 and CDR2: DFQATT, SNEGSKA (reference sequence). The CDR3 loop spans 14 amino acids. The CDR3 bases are TGCAGTGCTTACTACAGGGAGAAGCGGTATGGCTACACCTTC. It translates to CSAYYREKRYGYTF.

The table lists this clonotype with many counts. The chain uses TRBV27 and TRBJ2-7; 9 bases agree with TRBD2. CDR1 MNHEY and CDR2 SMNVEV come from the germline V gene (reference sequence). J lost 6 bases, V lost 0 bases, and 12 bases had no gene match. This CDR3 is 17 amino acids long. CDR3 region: CASSLSDEREVSGEQYF. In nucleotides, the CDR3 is TGTGCCAGCAGTTTATCGGACGAGCGGGAGGTCTCAGGCGAGCAGTACTTC.

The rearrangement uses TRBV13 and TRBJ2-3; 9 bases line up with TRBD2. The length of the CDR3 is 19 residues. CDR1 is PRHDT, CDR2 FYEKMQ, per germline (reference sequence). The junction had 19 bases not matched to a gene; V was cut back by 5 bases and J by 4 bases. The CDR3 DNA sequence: TGTGCCAGCAGCCCCACCTCTAAGTCTAGCGGGGTAAGGGCAGATACGCAGTATTTT. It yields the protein CASSPTSKSSGVRADTQYF.

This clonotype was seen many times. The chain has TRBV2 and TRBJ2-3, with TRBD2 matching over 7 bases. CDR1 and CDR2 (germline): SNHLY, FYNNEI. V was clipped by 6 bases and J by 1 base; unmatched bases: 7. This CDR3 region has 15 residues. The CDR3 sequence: CASRSGLVRTDTQYF. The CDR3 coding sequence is TGTGCCAGCAGGTCTGGACTAGTACGCACAGATACGCAGTATTTT.

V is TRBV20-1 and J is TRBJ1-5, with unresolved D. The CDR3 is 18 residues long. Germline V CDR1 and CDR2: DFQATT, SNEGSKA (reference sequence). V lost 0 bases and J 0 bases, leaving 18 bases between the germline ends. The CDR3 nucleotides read TGCAGTGCTAGAGATCAACCCGAGGCGGGTTATAGCAATCAGCCCCAGCATTTT. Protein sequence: CSARDQPEAGYSNQPQHF.

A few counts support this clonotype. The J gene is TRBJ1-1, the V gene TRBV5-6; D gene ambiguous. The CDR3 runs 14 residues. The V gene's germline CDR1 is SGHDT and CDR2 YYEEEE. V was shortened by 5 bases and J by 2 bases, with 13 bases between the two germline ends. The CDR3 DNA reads TGTGCCAGCAGTCAACCGACTGTAAACACTGAAGCTTTCTTT. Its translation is CASSQPTVNTEAFF.

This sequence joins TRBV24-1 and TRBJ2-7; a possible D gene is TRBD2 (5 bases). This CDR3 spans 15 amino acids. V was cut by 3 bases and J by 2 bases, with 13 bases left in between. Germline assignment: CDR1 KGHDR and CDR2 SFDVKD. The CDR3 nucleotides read TGTGCCACCAGTGATAGCCGACTATCAACCTACGAGCAGTACTTC. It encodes CATSDSRLSTYEQYF.

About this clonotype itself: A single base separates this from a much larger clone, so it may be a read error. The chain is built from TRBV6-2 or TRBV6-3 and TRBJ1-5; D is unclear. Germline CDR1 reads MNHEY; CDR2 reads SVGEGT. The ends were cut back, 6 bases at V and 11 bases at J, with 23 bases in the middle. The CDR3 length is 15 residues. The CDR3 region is CASRRSPDLSWSQHF. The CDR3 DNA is TGTGCCAGCAGACGAAGCCCGGACCTGAGCTGGTCCCAGCATTTT.

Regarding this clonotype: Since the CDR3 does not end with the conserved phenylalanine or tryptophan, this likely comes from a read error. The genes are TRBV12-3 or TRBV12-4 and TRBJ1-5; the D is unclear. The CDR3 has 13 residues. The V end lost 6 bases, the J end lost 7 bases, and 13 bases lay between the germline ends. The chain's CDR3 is CASRDSIGQPQHS. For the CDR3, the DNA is TGTGCCAGCAGGGATTCTATAGGACAGCCCCAGCATTCT.

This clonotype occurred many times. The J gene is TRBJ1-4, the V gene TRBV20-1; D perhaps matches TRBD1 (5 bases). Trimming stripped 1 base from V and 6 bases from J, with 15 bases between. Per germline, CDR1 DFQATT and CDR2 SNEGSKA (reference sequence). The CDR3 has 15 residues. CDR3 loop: CSARGWGTDDEKLFF. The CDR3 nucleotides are TGCAGTGCTAGAGGGTGGGGGACGGACGATGAAAAACTGTTTTTT.

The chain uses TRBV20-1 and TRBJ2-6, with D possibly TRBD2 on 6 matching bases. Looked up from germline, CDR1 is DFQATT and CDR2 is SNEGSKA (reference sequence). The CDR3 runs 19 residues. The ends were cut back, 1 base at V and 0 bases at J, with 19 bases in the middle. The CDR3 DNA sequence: TGCAGTGCTAGAGCCCGGAGGGACTTTCCGGACTCTGGGGCCAACGTCCTGACTTTC. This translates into CSARARRDFPDSGANVLTF.

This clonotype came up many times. This chain's CDR3 is CSAEGQGFDEQYF. CDR3 DNA sequence: TGCAGTGCTGAGGGACAGGGATTTGACGAGCAGTACTTC. The rearrangement uses TRBV20-1 and TRBJ2-7, with 9 nucleotides matching TRBD1. The CDR3 has 13 residues. The V and J ends lost 5 bases and 5 bases, in that order; junction bases with no gene match: 7. The germline V gene encodes CDR1 DFQATT and CDR2 SNEGSKA (reference sequence).

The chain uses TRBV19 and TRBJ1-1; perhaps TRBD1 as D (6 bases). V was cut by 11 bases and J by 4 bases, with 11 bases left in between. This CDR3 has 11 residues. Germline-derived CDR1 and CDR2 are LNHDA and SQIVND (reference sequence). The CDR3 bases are TGTGCCGCAGAAGGGGGCACTGAAGCTTTCTTT. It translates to CAAEGGTEAFF.

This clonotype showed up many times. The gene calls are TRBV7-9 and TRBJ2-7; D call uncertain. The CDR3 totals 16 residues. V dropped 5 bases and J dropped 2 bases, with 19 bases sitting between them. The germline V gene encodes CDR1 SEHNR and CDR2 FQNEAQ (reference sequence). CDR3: CASSPPSQKRPYEQYF. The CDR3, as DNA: TGTGCCAGCAGCCCCCCTTCGCAGAAGAGGCCCTACGAGCAGTACTTC.

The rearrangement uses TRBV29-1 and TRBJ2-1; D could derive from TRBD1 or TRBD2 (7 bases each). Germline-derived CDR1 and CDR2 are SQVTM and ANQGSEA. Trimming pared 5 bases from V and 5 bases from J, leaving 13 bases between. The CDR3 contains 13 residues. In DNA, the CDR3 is TGCAGCGTTCGGGACAGCGGGGACAATGAGCAGTTCTTC. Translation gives CSVRDSGDNEQFF.